The 25 T cell receptor beta chains below were found in one sample sequenced in a study of identical twins (dated by TCRdb to 2016 to 2017). Libraries were made using 5' RACE. Sequencing used an Illumina HiSeq 2000. TCRdb reworked the public reads: Q25 trimming with fastp, MiXCR clone assembly, productive beta chains retained. Rows are combined by CDR3 protein, so each entry shows the most common genes and DNA. This sample holds under 800,000 distinct CDR3 sequences; approximately 22% were observed only once. The ten most abundant clones make up 4% to 5.5% of the sample. In addition, the sample was reused for a study of T cells expressing NK-cell markers.

The sequenced sample was PBMCs. The source of these receptors is a woman aged 18-29 years in good health.

This clonotype was detected ten times or more. V is TRBV21-1 and J is TRBJ2-7. TRBV21-1 is a pseudogene locus. CDR3 size: 8 residues. CDR3 sequence: CASYEQYF. The CDR3 DNA follows: TGTGCCAGCTACGAGCAGTACTTC.

This clonotype was detected only a few times. V gene TRBV12-3 or TRBV12-4 combines with J gene TRBJ2-4, with D hard to call. There are 16 residues in the CDR3. V was pared by 3 bases and J by 1 base, with 13 bases between. The CDR3 loop is CASSLAQPGAKNIQYF. CDR3 in DNA: TGTGCCAGCAGTTTGGCCCAGCCTGGGGCCAAAAACATTCAGTACTTC.

This clonotype was recorded many times. V and J are TRBV24-1 and TRBJ2-1, with D possibly being TRBD1 (6 bases). The CDR3 covers 14 residues. Trimming pared 5 bases from V and 6 bases from J, leaving 13 bases between. In germline, CDR1 is KGHDR, CDR2 SFDVKD. This CDR3 is CATSARQAGNEQFF. In DNA form, the CDR3 reads TGTGCCACCAGTGCCCGACAGGCGGGCAATGAGCAGTTCTTC.

This clonotype was seen a handful of times. The chain recombines TRBV7-9 with TRBJ2-1, with 7 nucleotides matching TRBD2. Germline V gene sequence: CDR1 SEHNR, CDR2 FQNEAQ (reference sequence). With V trimmed by 5 bases and J by 9 bases, 4 bases remained unmatched. This CDR3 contains 12 residues. Written as DNA, the CDR3 is TGTGCCAGCAGCGTTACTAGCGCTGAGCAGTTCTTC. As protein: CASSVTSAEQFF.

The chain recombines TRBV15 with TRBJ2-1; D remains ambiguous. V was cut by 3 bases and J by 3 bases, with 6 bases left in between. CDR3 length: 13 residues. Germline-derived CDR1 and CDR2 are LNHNV and YYDKDF (reference sequence). Here the CDR3 DNA reads TGTGCCACCAGCAGGCGACTCTACAATGAGCAGTTCTTC. As protein: CATSRRLYNEQFF.

There are many counts of this clonotype. The chain is built from TRBV5-1 and TRBJ2-3; D is uncertain. The CDR3 has 17 residues. CDR1 and CDR2 (germline): SGHRS, YFSETQ. The germline V and J ends were trimmed by 2 bases and 1 base, with 17 bases remaining between them. CDR3 sequence (DNA): TGCGCCAGCAGCTTACGACCGAGCGTAAGTGGCACAGATACGCAGTATTTT. It translates to CASSLRPSVSGTDTQYF.

The chain uses TRBV9 and TRBJ2-7, with D possibly being TRBD1 (6 bases). CDR1 SGDLS and CDR2 YYNGEE come from the germline V gene. V was shortened by 0 bases and J by 6 bases, with 10 bases between the two germline ends. The length of the CDR3 is 13 residues. The CDR3 nucleotides are TGTGCCAGCAGCGTAGGGACAGAAGGCGAGCAGTACTTC. Translating gives CASSVGTEGEQYF.

This clonotype was detected a few times. V and J are TRBV7-6 and TRBJ2-1; 8 bases are shared with TRBD1. Germline CDR1 and CDR2: SGHVS and FNYEAQ. Trimming at V came to 4 bases and at J to 2 bases, leaving 13 bases not matched to a gene. The CDR3 has 18 amino acids. The CDR3 region has the DNA TGTGCCAGCAGCTCGGGTATCAGGGGGCGCTTCACCTACAATGAGCAGTTCTTC. Translation: CASSSGIRGRFTYNEQFF.

This clonotype has just one count. The rearrangement uses TRBV3-1 and TRBJ2-1; 9 nucleotides line up with TRBD2. The length of the CDR3 is 14 residues. Germline V gives CDR1 LGHDT, CDR2 YNNKEL (reference sequence). V lost 6 bases to trimming and J lost 6 bases; unmatched junction nucleotides: 6. Here the CDR3 reads CASSRKTSGNEQFF. For the CDR3, the DNA is TGTGCCAGCAGTCGCAAGACTAGCGGCAATGAGCAGTTCTTC.

The chain couples TRBV7-8 to TRBJ2-1; 10 bases match TRBD2. Germline lookup yields CDR1 SGHVS and CDR2 FQNEAQ. J was trimmed by 4 bases and V by 4 bases; bases with no gene match: 10. The CDR3 is made up of 17 amino acids. CDR3 bases: TGTGCCAGCAGCTCCGCTAAGACTAGCGGGTCTTACAATGAGCAGTTCTTC. This translates into CASSSAKTSGSYNEQFF.

This clonotype was counted at least ten times. The chain joins TRBV12-5 to TRBJ1-2, with D possibly matching TRBD1 (5 bases). This CDR3 has 14 amino acids. Germline CDR1 reads LGHNT; CDR2 reads FRNRAP. V gave up 5 bases and J gave up 4 bases, with 14 bases separating them. The DNA of the CDR3 is TGTGCTAGTGGTCAAGCCCGGGGGATCTATGGCTACACCTTC. Translated, it gives CASGQARGIYGYTF.

The chain is built from TRBV9 and TRBJ2-2; a possible D gene is TRBD1 (6 bases). The V end was cut by 2 bases, the J end by 3 bases, with 11 bases between. Germline V gene data show CDR1 as SGDLS and CDR2 as YYNGEE. The length of the CDR3 is 15 residues. The CDR3 sequence is CASSVGQTYTGELFF. The CDR3 DNA is TGTGCCAGCAGCGTGGGACAAACCTACACCGGGGAGCTGTTTTTT.

This chain joins TRBV20-1 and TRBJ2-7; tentative D call: TRBD1 (5 bases). Looked up from germline, CDR1 is DFQATT and CDR2 is SNEGSKA (reference sequence). This CDR3 has 13 residues. V lost 6 bases and J 4 bases, leaving 16 bases between the germline ends. This CDR3 reads CSARRGAKYEQYF. The CDR3, as DNA: TGCAGTGCCCGAAGGGGCGCTAAATACGAGCAGTACTTC.

The chain recombines TRBV6-5 with TRBJ1-2; TRBD1 agrees at 7 bases. CDR1 MNHEY and CDR2 SVGAGI come from the germline V gene. The CDR3 sequence is 15 residues long. J lost 2 bases, V lost 2 bases, and 5 bases had no gene match. The CDR3 reads CASSYGGTENYGYTF. DNA for the CDR3: TGTGCCAGCAGTTACGGCGGGACAGAGAACTATGGCTACACCTTC.

This clonotype showed up just a few times. The rearrangement uses TRBV20-1 and TRBJ2-1, with a possible D match to TRBD2 (6 bases). V was clipped by 6 bases and J by 9 bases, with 21 bases between them. From germline, CDR1 is DFQATT and CDR2 SNEGSKA (reference sequence). CDR3 length equals 14 residues. The CDR3 coding sequence is TGCAGTGCCCTAGACATAGCGGTCGTGGGTGAGCAGTTCTTC. It codes for CSALDIAVVGEQFF.

This clonotype was seen more than once but under ten times. The V call is TRBV12-3 or TRBV12-4, the J call TRBJ2-3, with D possibly being TRBD1 or TRBD2 (6 bases each). The V end was cut by 8 bases, the J end by 4 bases, with 7 bases between. The CDR3 extends over 11 amino acids. In DNA form, the CDR3 reads TGTGCCAGCCGGGGGCCAGATACGCAGTATTTT. Its translation is CASRGPDTQYF.

In this sample, this clonotype turned up once. The V and J genes are TRBV10-3 and TRBJ1-5; tentative D call: TRBD1 (5 bases). This CDR3 region has 13 residues. Germline V lookup: CDR1 ENHRY, CDR2 SYGVKD. The ends were cut back, 2 bases at V and 7 bases at J, with 9 bases in the middle. CDR3 sequence reads: CAISEEGRQPQHF. DNA of the CDR3: TGTGCCATCAGTGAGGAGGGGAGGCAGCCCCAGCATTTT.

Here the CDR3 DNA reads TGTGCCAGCAGCTCCGGGCCGCGAGGTTGGGCCAAAAACATTCAGTACTTC. Translating gives CASSSGPRGWAKNIQYF. The chain employs TRBV6-1 and TRBJ2-4; no definite D call. CDR1 and CDR2 (germline): MNHNS, SASEGT. Trimming stripped 6 bases from V and 1 base from J, with 19 bases between. CDR3 length: 17 amino acids.

The rearrangement joins TRBV11-2 to TRBJ2-2, with 9 bases lining up with TRBD2. The CDR3 runs to 15 residues. CDR1 and CDR2 from the germline V gene are SGHAT and FQNNGV. V shed 5 bases, J shed 0 bases, and the junction held 1 base outside the gene matches. This CDR3 is CASSRLAANTGELFF. The CDR3 region has the DNA TGTGCCAGCAGCAGACTAGCGGCGAACACCGGGGAGCTGTTTTTT.

The chain couples TRBV20-1 to TRBJ2-7; D gene ambiguous. Germline CDR1 reads DFQATT; CDR2 reads SNEGSKA (reference sequence). V lost 3 bases and J 5 bases, leaving 5 bases between the germline ends. This CDR3 spans 10 amino acids. Written as DNA, the CDR3 is TGCAGTGCTAGGTACGACGAGCAGTACTTC. The encoded protein is CSARYDEQYF.

The chain has TRBV20-1 and TRBJ2-1; TRBD2 might be the D (6 bases). Germline CDR1 reads DFQATT; CDR2 reads SNEGSKA (reference sequence). The CDR3 runs 15 residues. V lost 2 bases, J lost 4 bases, and 15 bases lay in between. The CDR3 sequence is CSARPWRGGYNEQFF. The CDR3, as DNA: TGCAGTGCTAGACCCTGGAGGGGAGGATACAATGAGCAGTTCTTC.

This clonotype occurred many times. V is TRBV12-3 or TRBV12-4 and J is TRBJ2-7; D is uncertain. V was trimmed by 4 bases and J by 10 bases, leaving 11 bases between them. The CDR3 is 11 residues long. CDR3 loop: CASSSLIHQYF. CDR3 in DNA: TGTGCCAGCAGTTCCTTGATCCACCAGTACTTC.

This clonotype was recorded many times. This rearrangement joins TRBV5-6 to TRBJ2-2, with D perhaps TRBD1 (6 bases). Trimming shortened V by 3 bases and J by 5 bases, and 17 bases separated the two germline ends. Germline values: CDR1 SGHDT, CDR2 YYEEEE. The CDR3 has 16 residues. The CDR3 sequence is CASSSLGAVTTGELFF. CDR3 DNA: TGTGCCAGCAGCTCCCTGGGGGCGGTGACGACCGGGGAGCTGTTTTTT.

This clonotype was seen a few times. The chain links TRBV20-1 to TRBJ2-4; D unresolved. Trimming left V 3 bases short and J 2 bases short, with 17 bases between. CDR1 and CDR2 from the germline V gene are DFQATT and SNEGSKA (reference sequence). The CDR3 length is 16 residues. The CDR3 here is CSASVGAFRSKNIQYF. In DNA form, the CDR3 reads TGCAGTGCTAGTGTTGGAGCTTTTAGGTCCAAAAACATTCAGTACTTC.

The genes are TRBV6-1 and TRBJ2-1; D perhaps matches TRBD2 (5 bases). The CDR3 runs to 17 residues. Trimming shortened V by 6 bases and J by 2 bases, and 20 bases separated the two germline ends. Germline V gives CDR1 MNHNS, CDR2 SASEGT. The CDR3 DNA follows: TGTGCCAGCAGCCTTTTGCGCGGAGCGGCTACCTACAATGAGCAGTTCTTC. It specifies CASSLLRGAATYNEQFF.